The entry below gives a single T cell receptor (beta chain) sequence along with its context. The entry originates in a study of T cells in Graves' hyperthyroidism and ophthalmopathy. Per the germline V gene, CDR1 is LNHDA and CDR2 is SQIVND (reference sequence). CDR3 length: 14 residues. With 5 bases removed from V and 6 bases from J, the gap between germline ends came to 16 bases. RNA transcripts provided the source from which TCR beta CDR3 regions were amplified. HTBI primers drove first-round RT-PCR of the TCR CDR3. TCRdb processed the multiplex PCR reads anew with MiXCR; each CDR3 protein has one entry. The table has fewer than 600,000 distinct CDR3 sequences, under 15% seen once; the top ten hold 17%.

The sequence came from a woman aged 18-29 years with Graves' hyperthyroidism. This sequence joins TRBV19 and TRBJ1-1; tentative D call: TRBD1 (5 bases). The specimen was blood. The CDR3 is CASSWVAGDAEAFF. In DNA form, the CDR3 reads TGTGCCAGTAGTTGGGTTGCGGGGGACGCTGAAGCTTTCTTT.